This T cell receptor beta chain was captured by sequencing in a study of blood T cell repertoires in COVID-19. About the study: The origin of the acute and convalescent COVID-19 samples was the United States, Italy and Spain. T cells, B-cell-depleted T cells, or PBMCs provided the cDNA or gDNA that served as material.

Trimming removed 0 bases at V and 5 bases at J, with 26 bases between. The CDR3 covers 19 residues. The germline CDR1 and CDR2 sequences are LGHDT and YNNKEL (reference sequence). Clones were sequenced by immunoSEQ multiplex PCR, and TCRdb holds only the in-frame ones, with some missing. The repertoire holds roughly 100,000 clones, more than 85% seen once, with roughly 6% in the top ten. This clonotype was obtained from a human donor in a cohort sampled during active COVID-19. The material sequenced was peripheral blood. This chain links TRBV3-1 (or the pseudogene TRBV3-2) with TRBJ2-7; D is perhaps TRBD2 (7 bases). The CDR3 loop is CASSQEEGRRGGGSDEQYF. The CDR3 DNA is TGTGCCAGCAGCCAAGAGGAGGGTAGGCGAGGGGGAGGGTCAGACGAGCAGTACTTC.